This T cell receptor (beta chain) appears in the sequencing data of a study of CD8+CD57+ T cells in acquired aplastic anemia. Findings and limits, study-wide: Common to patients and controls were roughly 30 CD8+ CDR3 sequences.

In the case of this clonotype: Its antigen is undetermined.

Flow cytometry had shown expanded CD8+CD57+ cells in the patients chosen for sequencing. As a group, the patients uniformly had severe acquired aplastic anemia. This CDR3 region has 11 residues. V lost 6 bases and J lost 6, with 11 bases in between. Looked up from germline, CDR1 is SQVTM and CDR2 is ANQGSEA. Genomic DNA was employed as the template in profiling TCR beta VDJ and CDR3. TCRdb reprocessed the reads via MiXCR and lists one record per CDR3 protein. The sample holds around 250,000 distinct CDR3 sequences, approximately 82% seen once. This TCR was sampled from a human donor with aplastic anemia. The chain is built from TRBV29-1 and TRBJ1-2; D not certain. Sequencing used sorted CD4+, CD8+, or CD8+CD57+ T cells (not recorded which) from PBMCs. Written as DNA, the CDR3 is TGCAGCGTCCCCCTCGCCCATGGCTACACCTTC. Translating gives CSVPLAHGYTF.